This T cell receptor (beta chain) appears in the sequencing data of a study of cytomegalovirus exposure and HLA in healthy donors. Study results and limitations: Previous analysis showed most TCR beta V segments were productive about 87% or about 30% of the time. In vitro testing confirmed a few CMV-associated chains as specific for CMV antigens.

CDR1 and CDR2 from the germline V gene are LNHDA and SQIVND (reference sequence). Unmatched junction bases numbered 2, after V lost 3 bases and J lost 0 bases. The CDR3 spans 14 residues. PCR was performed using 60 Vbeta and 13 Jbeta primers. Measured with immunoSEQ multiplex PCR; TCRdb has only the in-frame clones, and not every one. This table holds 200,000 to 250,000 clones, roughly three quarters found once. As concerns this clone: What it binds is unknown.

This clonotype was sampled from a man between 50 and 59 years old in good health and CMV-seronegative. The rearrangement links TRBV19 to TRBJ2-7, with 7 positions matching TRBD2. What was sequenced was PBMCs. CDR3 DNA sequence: TGTGCCAGTAGTATTAGCGGGTACTCCTACGAGCAGTACTTC. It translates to CASSISGYSYEQYF.